Listed below are T cell receptor beta chains from one sample, sequenced in a study of T cell repertoires in cytomegalovirus infection. In TCRdb, the reads were re-called with MiXCR into one record per CDR3 protein. The sample holds around 740,000 distinct CDR3 sequences, 35% seen once. Sequencing was carried out using PBMCs. Receptors were obtained from a human donor in good health (CMV status not recorded). Some clones in this sample may be carry-over from other donors' samples. Each CDR3 is given with its conserved first and last residue. A D gene is named only where the DNA matches it firmly. Size values are once, few and many counts, or a class for expanded clones, and some rows have none.

cdr3_nt cdr3_aa clone_size j_call v_call d_call
TGTGCCAGCAGCTTGGCCTATAAGGCTGGGGCGTTCTTC CASSLAYKAGAFF . TRBJ2-1 TRBV7-8 .
TGTGCCAGTAGTATATCGGGAGGATCGAACACTGAAGCTTTCTTT CASSISGGSNTEAFF . TRBJ1-1 TRBV19 .
TGTGCCAGTAGTATGCGGGTCCCGGGTCCCTACGAGCAGTACTTC CASSMRVPGPYEQYF few TRBJ2-7 TRBV19 .
TGTGCTAGTAGAACCGGGACAGGTCAAGAGACCCAGTACTTC CASRTGTGQETQYF . TRBJ2-5 TRBV12-5 TRBD1
TGTGCCAGCAGTTACCTGACGGGGGAGGACTATGGCTACACCTTC CASSYLTGEDYGYTF . TRBJ1-2 TRBV6-5 .
TGTGCCTGGACCGAGGGAACTAGCGGACAAGAGACCCAGTACTTC CAWTEGTSGQETQYF . TRBJ2-5 TRBV30 TRBD2
TGTGCCAGCACTCAAGTGGGCGGCTTGGTTGAAGCTTTCTTT CASTQVGGLVEAFF . TRBJ1-1 TRBV28 .
TGTGCCAGCAGTTTCAGGGGACAGGGGGCATACGAGCAGTACTTC CASSFRGQGAYEQYF . TRBJ2-7 TRBV28 TRBD1
TGTGCCAGCAGCCAGATAAGGGCTAGCGGGAGTATTGGGAATGAGCAGTTCTTC CASSQIRASGSIGNEQFF . TRBJ2-1 TRBV3-1 TRBD2
TGTGCCAGCAGCTTCGGGGGCGCCTCTGGGGCCAACGTCCTGACTTTC CASSFGGASGANVLTF many TRBJ2-6 TRBV7-2 .
TGTGCCAGCAGCCTTGGGACAGCCCTAGCCAAAAACATTCAGTACTTC CASSLGTALAKNIQYF few TRBJ2-4 TRBV11-1 TRBD1
TGTGCCATCAGTTGGACAGGGAATGACGAGCAGTACTTC CAISWTGNDEQYF few TRBJ2-7 TRBV10-3 TRBD1
TGTGCCAGCAGTTTGGCCGGGGCCGATTACAAACAAGAGACCCAGTACTTC CASSLAGADYKQETQYF . TRBJ2-5 TRBV28 .
TGTGCCAGCAGCTCGAGCGGGGGGATCACAGATACGCAGTATTTT CASSSSGGITDTQYF many TRBJ2-3 TRBV7-3 TRBD2
TGTGCCAGCAGTTTCCGGGGGCGCCATGGCTACACCTTC CASSFRGRHGYTF few TRBJ1-2 TRBV28 .
TGTGCCAGCAGTTTATCAGGGCGGGGACGGACCGGGGAGCTGTTTTTT CASSLSGRGRTGELFF . TRBJ2-2 TRBV28 .
TGTGCCAGCAGCTATTCCGGGACAGGTCTTAGGGAGCAGTACTTC CASSYSGTGLREQYF . TRBJ2-7 TRBV7-3 TRBD1
TGTGCCACCGCTGAGACAGGGAAACAGCCCCAGCATTTT CATAETGKQPQHF . TRBJ1-5 TRBV10-3 TRBD1
TGTGCCAGCAGCTTAGCGCGGGGGAGTTCGCGGATTCATGAGCAGTTCTTC CASSLARGSSRIHEQFF . TRBJ2-1 TRBV7-2 TRBD2
TGTGCCAGCTTTCAGCGTACCTACGAGCAGTACTTC CASFQRTYEQYF . TRBJ2-7 TRBV6-5 .
TGTGCCAGCAGCTTAGTTCCGGACTCGACAGAGCAGTACTTC CASSLVPDSTEQYF . TRBJ2-7 TRBV7-2 .
TGTGCCAGCAGCCGGGACAGGGTGAACTATGGCTACCCCTTC CASSRDRVNYGYPF . TRBJ1-2 TRBV7-6 TRBD1
TGTGCCACCAGTGACCCCGCCGGGACGGAGGTGTCCTACAATGAGCAGTTCTTC CATSDPAGTEVSYNEQFF few TRBJ2-1 TRBV24-1 .
TGTGCCAGCAGCTCACGCGGAGCAATGAATTCACACCTCCACTTT CASSSRGAMNSHLHF . TRBJ1-6 TRBV12-3/TRBV12-4 .
TGCTCCAGCAGCCAAGCCTGGGGTCGGTGGGAAAAACTGTTTTTT CSSSQAWGRWEKLFF . TRBJ1-4 TRBV4-1 .
TGTGCCACCCGACCCGGTAGGGCAACAGATACGCAGTATTTT CATRPGRATDTQYF few TRBJ2-3 TRBV2 .
TGCGCCAGCAGCCAAGACGAGGTTTACAATAAGCAGTTCTTC CASSQDEVYNKQFF . TRBJ2-1 TRBV4-1 .
TGTGCCAGCACCCTAAGGGTCGGGATCACGGCCAAAAACATTCAGTACTTC CASTLRVGITAKNIQYF . TRBJ2-4 TRBV6-2/TRBV6-3 .
TGTGCCAGCTCACGTAGCGGTAGTACGAACGGTGAGCAGTTCTTC CASSRSGSTNGEQFF . TRBJ2-1 TRBV18 .
TGCAGTGCTTCCTGGCTAGCGGGAGTAGAGACCCAGTACTTC CSASWLAGVETQYF . TRBJ2-5 TRBV20-1 TRBD2
TGTGCCTGGCATGGGAGCTATGGCTACACCTTC CAWHGSYGYTF . TRBJ1-2 TRBV30 .